One sample yielded the 16 T cell receptor beta chains listed below, sequenced in a study of post-analysis software for immune sequencing data. General observations from the study: Relative to controls, patients had roughly five TRBV segments at higher frequency, with TRBV5-6, TRBV5-1 and TRBV20-1 among these.

Unique molecular identifiers were carried by the TCR beta cDNA libraries. TCRdb fed the PCR reads into MiXCR, producing one record per CDR3 protein. The sample has hundreds of thousands of distinct CDR3 sequences; over 45% are singletons. Their specific antigens are unknown. The sample was blood. The source of these receptors is a girl aged 2 to 10 with multiple sclerosis.

This clonotype was seen a handful of times. This chain links TRBV29-1 with TRBJ1-4; D is unresolved. The V and J ends lost 7 bases and 1 base respectively, with 16 bases between them. Germline loops: CDR1 SQVTM, CDR2 ANQGSEA. This CDR3 is built from 15 residues. The DNA of the CDR3 is TGCAGCGCTGTTGGGGAGAGAGGAACTAATGAAAAACTGTTTTTT. This sequence encodes CSAVGERGTNEKLFF. Based on the CDR3 plus reference TRBV29-1 and TRBJ1-4, the full variable domain is SAVISQKPSRDICQRGTSLTIQCQVDSQVTMMFWYRQQPGQSLTLIATANQGSEATYESGFVIDKFPISRPNLTFSTLTVSNMSPEDSSIYLCSAVGERGTNEKLFFGSGTQLSVL.

This chain's CDR3 is CASSLRWDGNIQYF. The CDR3 DNA is TGTGCCAGCAGTTTAAGGTGGGACGGAAACATTCAGTACTTC. V is TRBV27 and J is TRBJ2-4, with D possibly called TRBD1 or TRBD2 (5 bases each). Germline V gene sequence: CDR1 MNHEY, CDR2 SMNVEV (reference sequence). V was clipped by 2 bases and J by 6 bases, with 11 bases between them. This CDR3 region has 14 residues.

V is TRBV12-3 or TRBV12-4 and J is TRBJ2-7; 9 nucleotides agree with TRBD1. After removal of 9 bases from V and 3 bases from J, the junction contained 12 bases not matched to a gene. This CDR3 spans 15 amino acids. Written as DNA, the CDR3 is TGTGCCAGTTCGGAGGGACAGGGAAGTATCTACGAGCAGTACTTC. Protein product: CASSEGQGSIYEQYF.

This clonotype was seen a handful of times. The chain combines TRBV20-1 with TRBJ1-2; D remains unclear. The CDR3 is 13 amino acids. V was trimmed by 6 bases and J by 2 bases, leaving 13 bases between them. The germline CDR1 and CDR2 sequences are DFQATT and SNEGSKA (reference sequence). The CDR3 is CSAAGTLNYGYTF. CDR3 bases: TGCAGTGCCGCCGGTACACTGAACTATGGCTACACCTTC.

The genes are TRBV9 and TRBJ2-3, with TRBD2 matching over 11 bases. CDR1 is SGDLS, CDR2 YYNGEE, per germline. The CDR3 covers 15 residues. The V segment lost 4 bases and the J segment 4 bases; nucleotides outside the gene matches: 5. The CDR3 DNA follows: TGTGCCAGCAGCCCCGGGGGACTAGCGGCAGATACGCAGTATTTT. Its protein product is CASSPGGLAADTQYF.

This chain links TRBV9 with TRBJ1-2; D ambiguous. V lost 3 bases and J lost 7, with 13 bases in between. Germline-derived CDR1 and CDR2 are SGDLS and YYNGEE. The CDR3 sequence is 13 residues long. CDR3 residues: CASSERSTTGYTF. DNA for the CDR3: TGTGCCAGCAGCGAGAGGAGTACCACTGGCTACACCTTC.

The chain combines TRBV12-3 or TRBV12-4 with TRBJ2-7, with TRBD1 identical over 9 bases. The CDR3 is 14 amino acids. J lost 4 bases, V lost 5 bases, and 6 bases had no gene match. DNA of the CDR3: TGTGCCAGCAGTACAGGGGGCGCCCATTACGAGCAGTACTTC. Amino acids: CASSTGGAHYEQYF.

In the case of this clonotype: Mismatch with germline at one junction end may stem from a read error. The gene calls are TRBV7-3 and TRBJ2-1; 11 nucleotides line up with TRBD1. This CDR3 has 15 amino acids. CDR1 is SGHTA, CDR2 FQGTGA, per germline. The CDR3 region has the DNA TGTGCCAGCAGCATAACCCGGGACAGGGGGGGTGAGCAGTTCTTC. Translated, it gives CASSITRDRGGEQFF.

This clonotype was seen only a few times. The chain is built from TRBV5-1 and TRBJ2-5, with 7 bases aligning to TRBD2. CDR3 length: 13 residues. V gave up 2 bases and J gave up 5 bases; unmatched junction bases: 3. The germline V gene has CDR1 SGHRS and CDR2 YFSETQ. The CDR3 reads CASSFAGAETQYF. The DNA of the CDR3 is TGCGCCAGCAGCTTTGCGGGAGCGGAGACCCAGTACTTC.

The rearrangement joins TRBV7-2 to TRBJ1-6, with 8 positions matching TRBD1. Germline V gene lookup returns CDR1 SGHTA and CDR2 FQGNSA. With 3 bases clipped from V and 6 bases from J, the junction kept 13 bases outside the gene matches. The CDR3 covers 18 residues. CDR3 coding DNA: TGTGCCAGCAGCTTTAAACGGACAGGGCAGCCATTTAATTCACCCCTCCACTTT. As protein: CASSFKRTGQPFNSPLHF. The full variable domain, with the rest looked up from reference TRBV7-2 and TRBJ1-6, is GAGVSQSPSNKVTEKGKDVELRCDPISGHTALYWYRQSLGQGLEFLIYFQGNSAPDKSGLPSDRFSAERTGGSVSTLTIQRTQQEDSAVYLCASSFKRTGQPFNSPLHFGNGTRLTVT.

The chain carries TRBV10-3 and TRBJ2-1, with 14 bases aligning to TRBD2. Germline V gene sequence: CDR1 ENHRY, CDR2 SYGVKD. The trim removed 2 bases at V and 9 bases at J, leaving 6 bases unmatched. The CDR3 length is 16 residues. The CDR3 sequence is CAISEPTSGRVSEQFF. In nucleotides, the CDR3 is TGTGCCATCAGTGAGCCGACTAGCGGGAGGGTCAGTGAGCAGTTCTTC.

The rearrangement links TRBV4-2 to TRBJ1-4; a weak D match, TRBD1 (5 bases). Per germline, CDR1 LGHNA and CDR2 YNFKEQ. Trimming cost V 4 bases and J 5 bases, with 11 bases left between them. CDR3 length: 14 amino acids. The CDR3, as DNA: TGTGCCAGCAGCCTCCGACAGACGAATGAAAAACTGTTTTTT. This encodes CASSLRQTNEKLFF.

A word on this clonotype: Sequence at one end of the junction differs from germline and may be a read error. The chain couples TRBV5-1 to TRBJ2-1; either TRBD1 or TRBD2 may fit D (5 bases each). This CDR3 comprises 14 residues. Germline CDR1 SGHRS, CDR2 YFSETQ. The CDR3 reads CASSPGTSFNEQFF. The CDR3, as DNA: TGCGCCAGCAGCCCCGGGACCTCCTTCAATGAGCAGTTCTTC.

The CDR3 sequence: CSARMSDGSPLHF. The CDR3, as DNA: TGCAGTGCTAGAATGTCTGATGGTTCACCCCTCCACTTT. V is TRBV20-1 and J is TRBJ1-6, with no clear D. CDR1 and CDR2 (germline): DFQATT, SNEGSKA (reference sequence). The CDR3 is made up of 13 amino acids. V lost 2 bases and J lost 9, with 11 bases in between.

The chain recombines TRBV20-1 with TRBJ2-3; a weak D match, TRBD1 (6 bases). The CDR3 loop spans 15 amino acids. Germline values: CDR1 DFQATT, CDR2 SNEGSKA (reference sequence). V was cut by 3 bases and J by 0 bases, with 13 bases left in between. CDR3 nucleotides: TGCAGTGCTAGCGCTTTTGGACAGAGCACAGATACGCAGTATTTT. Translated, it gives CSASAFGQSTDTQYF.

This clonotype showed up many times. This chain uses TRBV18 with TRBJ1-1, with 7 bases aligning to TRBD1. The CDR3 is 15 residues long. Trimming at V came to 6 bases and at J to 5 bases, leaving 12 bases not matched to a gene. Per the germline V gene, CDR1 is KGHSH and CDR2 is LQKENI. The CDR3 DNA sequence: TGTGCCAGCTCTCCCGGTGGAGGGGGCGCGACTGAAGCTTTCTTT. Protein: CASSPGGGGATEAFF.